These T cell receptor beta chains were read from a single sample in a study of OX40 agonist ivuxolimab in advanced cancers. TCRdb's copy holds only in-frame clones and misses some; the assay was immunoSEQ multiplex PCR. The sample comprises around 60,000 clones, 75% to 90% of which are singletons, and roughly 2% rests with the top ten. Here the sequenced sample was CD4+ or CD8+ T cells sorted from blood, taken in a trial of the OX40 agonist ivuxolimab. Source of these receptors: an adult with an advanced solid tumor such as melanoma, head and neck, liver or kidney cancer. Both conserved end residues are part of each CDR3. Each record gives: V gene, clone size, D gene, J gene, CDR3 DNA, CDR3 protein. A D gene is named only where the DNA matches it firmly. Expanded clones get a size class; other rows say once, few or many, or leave the size out.

V gene: TRBV7-6
clone size: NA
D gene: NA
J gene: TRBJ2-5
CDR3 DNA: TGTGCCAGCAGCCCAGGGGTAGAGGAGACCCAGTACTTC
CDR3 protein: CASSPGVEETQYF

V gene: TRBV2
clone size: NA
D gene: NA
J gene: TRBJ2-3
CDR3 DNA: TGTGCCAGCACTCTAAGGGGGGTCACAGATACGCAGTATTTT
CDR3 protein: CASTLRGVTDTQYF

V gene: TRBV2
clone size: NA
D gene: TRBD1
J gene: TRBJ2-7
CDR3 DNA: TGTGCCAGCAGTCCGGACAGGGGGTTCTACGAGCAGTACTTC
CDR3 protein: CASSPDRGFYEQYF

V gene: TRBV5-1
clone size: NA
D gene: NA
J gene: TRBJ2-5
CDR3 DNA: TGCGCCAGCAGCTTGGCAGAGACCCAGTACTTC
CDR3 protein: CASSLAETQYF

V gene: TRBV4-1
clone size: NA
D gene: NA
J gene: TRBJ2-2
CDR3 DNA: TGCGCCAGCAGCCAGAGGGCAGGGTTGAACACCGGGGAGCTGTTTTTT
CDR3 protein: CASSQRAGLNTGELFF

V gene: TRBV30
clone size: once
D gene: TRBD1
J gene: TRBJ1-6
CDR3 DNA: TGTGCCTGGAAAGGGACAGCTAATTCACCCCTCCACTTT
CDR3 protein: CAWKGTANSPLHF

V gene: TRBV28
clone size: few
D gene: NA
J gene: TRBJ2-1
CDR3 DNA: TGTGCCAGCAGCCCAGGCTTATCCTACAATGAGCAGTTCTTC
CDR3 protein: CASSPGLSYNEQFF

V gene: TRBV11-3
clone size: NA
D gene: NA
J gene: TRBJ2-3
CDR3 DNA: TGTGCCAGCAGCGGCAGAGGGAGTACGCAGTATTTT
CDR3 protein: CASSGRGSTQYF

V gene: TRBV19
clone size: once
D gene: NA
J gene: TRBJ1-1
CDR3 DNA: TGTGCCAGTAGTATGGGGTCAAGGGGTAGGAACACTGAAGCTTTCTTT
CDR3 protein: CASSMGSRGRNTEAFF

V gene: TRBV5-1
clone size: NA
D gene: TRBD2
J gene: TRBJ2-7
CDR3 DNA: TGCGCCAGCAGCCGCGGGGGAGGGACTAGTCGCACCTACGAGCAGTACTTC
CDR3 protein: CASSRGGGTSRTYEQYF

V gene: TRBV5-4
clone size: NA
D gene: NA
J gene: TRBJ1-4
CDR3 DNA: TGTGCCAGCACCCCTTGGGGCTACATTAAAGAAAAACTGTTTTTT
CDR3 protein: CASTPWGYIKEKLFF

V gene: TRBV2
clone size: NA
D gene: TRBD1
J gene: TRBJ1-1
CDR3 DNA: TGTGCCAGCAGTGACAGGGGGTACACTGAAGCTTTCTTT
CDR3 protein: CASSDRGYTEAFF

V gene: TRBV7-9
clone size: NA
D gene: NA
J gene: TRBJ1-2
CDR3 DNA: TGTGCCAGCAGCGGCCGAGGATCCTATGGCTACACCTTC
CDR3 protein: CASSGRGSYGYTF

V gene: TRBV18
clone size: NA
D gene: NA
J gene: TRBJ2-5
CDR3 DNA: TGTGCCAGCTCACCAGCCCCCCTGGGGAACGGGGAGACCCAGTACTTC
CDR3 protein: CASSPAPLGNGETQYF

V gene: TRBV27
clone size: NA
D gene: NA
J gene: TRBJ2-4
CDR3 DNA: TGTGCCAGCAGTTTTGAAGAAGGTTACCGCAACGCCAAAAACATTCAGTACTTC
CDR3 protein: CASSFEEGYRNAKNIQYF

V gene: TRBV2
clone size: NA
D gene: TRBD2
J gene: TRBJ2-1
CDR3 DNA: TGTGCCAGCAGCGTAGCGGGAGTCAGTGAGCAGTTCTTC
CDR3 protein: CASSVAGVSEQFF

V gene: TRBV7-9
clone size: NA
D gene: TRBD1
J gene: TRBJ1-2
CDR3 DNA: TGTGCCAGCAGCTCCCCCGGGACAGGAGCTCTTTCTAACTATGGCTACACCTTC
CDR3 protein: CASSSPGTGALSNYGYTF

V gene: TRBV6-1
clone size: NA
D gene: NA
J gene: TRBJ1-1
CDR3 DNA: TGTGCCAGCACCGAGGGGTGGGGCTGGGGCACTGAAGCTTTCTTT
CDR3 protein: CASTEGWGWGTEAFF

V gene: TRBV6-5
clone size: few
D gene: TRBD2
J gene: TRBJ2-3
CDR3 DNA: TGTGCCAGCAGTTACGGGACTAGCGACACAGATACGCAGTATTTT
CDR3 protein: CASSYGTSDTDTQYF

V gene: TRBV6-1
clone size: NA
D gene: NA
J gene: TRBJ1-1
CDR3 DNA: TGTGCCAGCAGAGAGGACGGGGACACTGAAGCTTTCTTT
CDR3 protein: CASREDGDTEAFF

V gene: TRBV5-1
clone size: NA
D gene: NA
J gene: TRBJ2-7
CDR3 DNA: TGCGCCAGCAGCCGCTTGGACGGCTACTCCTACGAGCAGTACTTC
CDR3 protein: CASSRLDGYSYEQYF

V gene: TRBV5-6
clone size: NA
D gene: NA
J gene: TRBJ1-2
CDR3 DNA: TGTGCCAGCAGCTTCAGTGTGAGGGACGACTACACCTTC
CDR3 protein: CASSFSVRDDYTF

V gene: TRBV7-9
clone size: NA
D gene: NA
J gene: TRBJ2-7
CDR3 DNA: TGTGCCAGCAGCCCCAAGGGTTCCTACGAGCAGTACTTC
CDR3 protein: CASSPKGSYEQYF

V gene: TRBV18
clone size: NA
D gene: TRBD1
J gene: TRBJ2-5
CDR3 DNA: TGTGCCAGCTCACTTCGACAGGGGGCGGCAGAGACCCAGTACTTC
CDR3 protein: CASSLRQGAAETQYF

V gene: TRBV18
clone size: NA
D gene: TRBD1
J gene: TRBJ2-7
CDR3 DNA: TGTGCCAGCTCACCACCGAGAGGGGGCCACGAGCAGTACTTC
CDR3 protein: CASSPPRGGHEQYF

V gene: TRBV15
clone size: NA
D gene: TRBD1
J gene: TRBJ2-2
CDR3 DNA: TGTGCCACCAGCAGAAGCAGGGGGCGTAGGACCGGGGAGCTGTTTTTT
CDR3 protein: CATSRSRGRRTGELFF

V gene: TRBV5-4
clone size: NA
D gene: NA
J gene: TRBJ1-5
CDR3 DNA: TGTGCCAGCAGCCTTTCCGCCGTCGGGACACCAAATCAGCCCCAGCATTTT
CDR3 protein: CASSLSAVGTPNQPQHF

V gene: TRBV30
clone size: NA
D gene: TRBD2
J gene: TRBJ2-7
CDR3 DNA: TGTGCCTGGGCTAGCGGGAGCTCCTACGAGCAGTACTTC
CDR3 protein: CAWASGSSYEQYF

V gene: TRBV25-1
clone size: NA
D gene: TRBD2
J gene: TRBJ2-1
CDR3 DNA: TGTGCCAGCAGTCCAGCGGGACCCAGCTCCTACAATGAGCAGTTCTTC
CDR3 protein: CASSPAGPSSYNEQFF

V gene: TRBV6-5
clone size: once
D gene: NA
J gene: TRBJ2-1
CDR3 DNA: TGTGCCAGCAGTTACCGGGACGGCGAGCAGTTCTTC
CDR3 protein: CASSYRDGEQFF

V gene: TRBV11-2
clone size: NA
D gene: NA
J gene: TRBJ1-2
CDR3 DNA: TGTGCCAGCAGCCATCAGTCTCGGAGTTTCTATGGCTACACCTTC
CDR3 protein: CASSHQSRSFYGYTF

V gene: TRBV5-1
clone size: once
D gene: NA
J gene: TRBJ1-4
CDR3 DNA: TGCGCCAGCACCAGTGGAGGGACAACCTTTAATGAAAAACTGTTTTTT
CDR3 protein: CASTSGGTTFNEKLFF

V gene: TRBV4-3
clone size: NA
D gene: TRBD1
J gene: TRBJ1-5
CDR3 DNA: TGCGCCAGCAGCTCGCGGACAGGGGTTCAGCCCCAGCATTTT
CDR3 protein: CASSSRTGVQPQHF

V gene: TRBV2
clone size: NA
D gene: NA
J gene: TRBJ1-4
CDR3 DNA: TGTGCCAGCAGTGATGACAGGAGGGACGAAAAACTGTTTTTT
CDR3 protein: CASSDDRRDEKLFF

V gene: TRBV11-2
clone size: NA
D gene: NA
J gene: TRBJ1-1
CDR3 DNA: TGTGCCAGCAGCTTAGATGTTAGGACACCGGCCGACACTGAAGCTTTCTTT
CDR3 protein: CASSLDVRTPADTEAFF